The 10 T cell receptor beta chains given below trace back to one sample, sequenced in a study of cytomegalovirus exposure and HLA in healthy donors. 13 Jbeta primers and 60 Vbeta primers were used for the PCR. The data were produced by immunoSEQ multiplex PCR, yet TCRdb's version contains in-frame clones alone and is incomplete. The table lists about 60,000 clones, about four fifths of them singletons. Sequenced: PBMCs. These receptors were obtained from a woman aged 25 to 39 in good health and CMV-seronegative.

In this sample, this clone is medium-sized. The J gene is TRBJ2-7, the V gene TRBV7-9; D possibly corresponds to TRBD1 (5 bases). The germline gives CDR1 SEHNR, CDR2 FQNEAQ (reference sequence). V lost 1 base and J lost 5, with 9 bases in between. CDR3 length: 13 residues. Here the CDR3 reads CASSLETVHEQYF. CDR3 sequence (DNA): TGTGCCAGCAGCTTAGAGACAGTCCACGAGCAGTACTTC.

In DNA, the CDR3 is TGTGCCAGCAGCGTACCACGCGGCACCATATATTTT. It is translated as CASSVPRGTIYF. This sequence joins TRBV9 and TRBJ1-3; D is unclear. Trimming stripped 1 base from V and 9 bases from J, with 8 bases between. The CDR3 spans 12 residues. Germline-derived CDR1 and CDR2 are SGDLS and YYNGEE.

The chain joins TRBV5-4 to TRBJ2-7; D not certain. Per germline, CDR1 SGHNT and CDR2 YYREEE (reference sequence). The CDR3 sequence is 13 residues long. V was trimmed by 0 bases and J by 3 bases, leaving 7 bases between them. The CDR3 region is CASSLDTLYEQYF. CDR3 DNA: TGTGCCAGCAGCTTGGACACCCTCTACGAGCAGTACTTC.

V and J are TRBV10-2 and TRBJ1-5; 10 nucleotides agree with TRBD1. Germline assignment: CDR1 WSHSY and CDR2 SAAADI. The CDR3 totals 14 residues. The ends lost 6 bases at V and 8 bases at J; junction bases unmatched: 7. Here the CDR3 DNA reads TGCGCCAGCAGAGTGACAGGGGGCATGGAGCCCCAGCATTTT. Amino acids: CASRVTGGMEPQHF.

This chain joins TRBV30 and TRBJ2-3; the D gene is possibly TRBD1 (5 bases). Per germline, CDR1 GTSNPN and CDR2 SVGIG (reference sequence). The V end was cut by 8 bases, the J end by 0 bases, with 15 bases between. The CDR3 consists of 14 residues. The CDR3 loop is CAASREISTDTQYF. The DNA of the CDR3 is TGTGCCGCGAGCAGGGAAATTAGCACAGATACGCAGTATTTT.

CDR3: CASSKGQRYEQYF. CDR3 DNA: TGTGCCAGCAGTAAGGGACAGAGATACGAGCAGTACTTC. V is TRBV6-5 and J is TRBJ2-7; 7 bases align to TRBD1. This CDR3 has 13 residues. The V segment lost 5 bases and the J segment 4 bases; nucleotides outside the gene matches: 5. Germline V lookup: CDR1 MNHEY, CDR2 SVGAGI.

This clone was seen a single time. The chain combines TRBV7-6 with TRBJ2-5, with 11 bases fitting TRBD1. Looked up from germline, CDR1 is SGHVS and CDR2 is FNYEAQ. V was pared by 5 bases and J by 4 bases, with 3 bases of the junction left unmatched. The CDR3 covers 14 residues. CDR3 in DNA: TGTGCCAGCAGCCCCGGGACAGGGGGAGAGACCCAGTACTTC. This encodes CASSPGTGGETQYF.

This clone was recorded once. The chain combines TRBV6-5 with TRBJ1-2, with TRBD1 matching over 8 bases. Germline V gives CDR1 MNHEY, CDR2 SVGAGI. The V segment lost 10 bases and the J segment 1 base; nucleotides outside the gene matches: 11. The CDR3 covers 15 residues. CDR3 amino acids: CATGQGIPNNYGYTF. The CDR3 nucleotides are TGTGCCACAGGACAGGGAATCCCGAATAACTATGGCTACACCTTC.

The chain links TRBV6-5 to TRBJ2-7; 8 bases map to TRBD1. The CDR3 spans 13 residues. CDR1 MNHEY and CDR2 SVGAGI come from the germline V gene. Germline trimming cut 5 bases from V and 5 bases from J; bases unmatched to any gene: 5. This CDR3 reads CASSAWTGNEQYF. In DNA form, the CDR3 reads TGTGCCAGCAGTGCCTGGACAGGGAACGAGCAGTACTTC.

This chain connects TRBV11-2 to TRBJ1-1; a weak D match, TRBD1 (5 bases). Deletions cut 4 bases from V and 5 bases from J, with 14 bases between. Per germline, CDR1 SGHAT and CDR2 FQNNGV. The CDR3 is 14 amino acids. The CDR3: CASSSPKGRTEAFF. The CDR3 nucleotides read TGTGCCAGCAGCTCTCCCAAGGGGCGGACTGAAGCTTTCTTT.